The 17 T cell receptor beta chains below were found in one sample sequenced in a study of cytomegalovirus exposure and HLA in healthy donors. Use of 60 Vbeta and 13 Jbeta primers characterized the PCR. Clones were read by immunoSEQ multiplex PCR, and TCRdb kept only the in-frame ones, dropping some. The sample lists over 70,000 clones, more than 75% occurring once. The source material was PBMCs. These receptors all come from a man aged 18 to 35 in good health and CMV-seronegative.

The chain carries TRBV5-1 and TRBJ2-3, with 7 bases fitting TRBD2. CDR3 length: 16 amino acids. Germline CDR1 is SGHRS and CDR2 is YFSETQ. V lost 0 bases, J lost 0 bases, and 4 bases stayed unmatched. CDR3 coding DNA: TGCGCCAGCAGCTTGGTGACTAGCCTTAGCACAGATACGCAGTATTTT. As protein: CASSLVTSLSTDTQYF.

The rearrangement uses TRBV7-9 and TRBJ1-5, with TRBD1 as a possible D gene (6 bases). This CDR3 spans 15 amino acids. Per the germline V gene, CDR1 is SEHNR and CDR2 is FQNEAQ (reference sequence). The ends were cut back, 3 bases at V and 0 bases at J, with 9 bases in the middle. CDR3 amino acids: CASSLGTLSNQPQHF. The CDR3 DNA follows: TGTGCCAGCAGCTTGGGGACACTTAGCAATCAGCCCCAGCATTTT.

The genes are TRBV2 and TRBJ2-5, with D maybe TRBD1 (6 bases). Matching the DNA end better, TRBJ2-7 makes the J call doubtful. The germline V gene has CDR1 SNHLY and CDR2 FYNNEI. This CDR3 has 16 amino acids. CDR3 in DNA: TGTGCCAGCCGCGAATACCTGCCAGGGGTTCCGGGCGAGCAGTACTTC. Its protein product is CASREYLPGVPGEQYF.

The V gene is TRBV9, the J gene TRBJ2-3; the match to TRBD2 covers 8 bases. Germline CDR1 and CDR2: SGDLS and YYNGEE. With V trimmed by 0 bases and J by 4 bases, 10 bases remained unmatched. The CDR3 is made up of 17 amino acids. This CDR3 reads CASSVESGGYRADTQYF. The CDR3 nucleotides are TGTGCCAGCAGCGTAGAAAGCGGGGGATATAGAGCAGATACGCAGTATTTT.

Concerning this clone: One end of the junction varies from germline; a read error may be responsible. CDR3: CSSSLGGRKNTEAFF. The CDR3 DNA sequence: TGTTCCAGCAGCTTAGGGGGCAGAAAGAACACTGAAGCTTTCTTT. The J gene is TRBJ1-1, the V gene TRBV7-9; TRBD1 aligns across 7 bases. CDR3 size: 15 residues. Per germline, CDR1 SEHNR and CDR2 FQNEAQ (reference sequence).

The chain has TRBV11-3 and TRBJ1-2; tentative D call: TRBD1 (5 bases). This CDR3 contains 14 residues. Per the germline V gene, CDR1 is SGHNT and CDR2 is YENEEA. The V gene lost 2 bases and the J gene lost 8 bases, with 15 bases spanning the gap. CDR3 bases: TGTGCCAGCAGCTTACAGGGTCAGGCGGGGGGCTACACCTTC. The encoded protein is CASSLQGQAGGYTF.

The table lists this clone with a count of one. V usage is TRBV29-1 and J usage is TRBJ2-7; TRBD1 agrees at 9 bases. Per germline, CDR1 SQVTM and CDR2 ANQGSEA. The ends lost 4 bases at V and 2 bases at J; junction bases unmatched: 9. The CDR3 sequence is 15 residues long. The CDR3 spells CSVVPGTGSAYEQYF. In nucleotides, the CDR3 is TGCAGCGTTGTCCCCGGGACAGGGAGTGCCTACGAGCAGTACTTC.

The chain couples TRBV29-1 to TRBJ1-2, with D unresolved. Germline CDR1 SQVTM, CDR2 ANQGSEA. V lost 1 base and J 3 bases, leaving 6 bases between the germline ends. The CDR3 spans 12 residues. CDR3 DNA sequence: TGCAGCGTTGAAGGTAATGACTATGGCTACACCTTC. Translation gives CSVEGNDYGYTF.

V is TRBV11-2 and J is TRBJ1-5, with TRBD1 matching 12 bases. With 5 bases clipped from V and 7 bases from J, the junction kept 3 bases outside the gene matches. This CDR3 is 14 amino acids long. The germline V gene has CDR1 SGHAT and CDR2 FQNNGV. CDR3 region: CASSGTGGAQPQHF. CDR3 sequence (DNA): TGTGCCAGCAGCGGGACAGGGGGCGCCCAGCCCCAGCATTTT.

The CDR3 DNA reads TGTGCCAGCAGAACCATGTCGGCAGGGGGCCCGAACACCGGGGAGCTGTTTTTT. It yields the protein CASRTMSAGGPNTGELFF. The chain joins TRBV27 to TRBJ2-2; 8 bases align to TRBD1. Germline values: CDR1 MNHEY, CDR2 SMNVEV (reference sequence). V was clipped by 6 bases and J by 0 bases; unmatched bases: 12. This CDR3 has 18 residues.

This chain connects TRBV6-5 to TRBJ1-1, with D possibly being TRBD1 (6 bases). Germline assignment: CDR1 MNHEY and CDR2 SVGAGI. This CDR3 has 14 residues. Trimming left V 0 bases short and J 5 bases short, with 10 bases between. The DNA of the CDR3 is TGTGCCAGCAGTTACTCGAAGGGGGGGACTGAAGCTTTCTTT. It yields the protein CASSYSKGGTEAFF.

This chain joins TRBV5-4 and TRBJ1-3; possible D gene TRBD1, 6 bases. V shed 9 bases and J shed 3 bases, with 10 bases lying between them. The CDR3 is made up of 12 amino acids. Germline V gene lookup returns CDR1 SGHNT and CDR2 YYREEE (reference sequence). The CDR3 DNA is TGTGCCACCTCAGGGGATGGAAACACCATATATTTT. It yields the protein CATSGDGNTIYF.

This chain connects TRBV11-2 to TRBJ2-5; 7 positions agree with TRBD2. The junction had 14 bases not matched to a gene; V was cut back by 5 bases and J by 5 bases. The germline CDR1 and CDR2 sequences are SGHAT and FQNNGV. The CDR3 is 16 amino acids. The CDR3 DNA sequence: TGTGCCAGCAGCCCCCCCGGGGGGAAAACATGGGAGACCCAGTACTTC. Protein product: CASSPPGGKTWETQYF.

The rearrangement joins TRBV7-9 to TRBJ2-1; D may be TRBD1 (6 bases). Per germline, CDR1 SEHNR and CDR2 FQNEAQ (reference sequence). The CDR3 totals 12 residues. The V gene lost 5 bases and the J gene lost 12 bases, with 14 bases spanning the gap. The CDR3 bases are TGTGCCAGCAGCCTCATGCAGGGGTTGCAGTTCTTC. This encodes CASSLMQGLQFF.

CDR3 bases: TGTGCCAGCAACCTGATGGGCCTGACCCAGTACTTC. Protein: CASNLMGLTQYF. The chain has TRBV7-8 and TRBJ2-5, with D uncertain. V lost 7 bases, J lost 7 bases, and 13 bases lay in between. Germline values: CDR1 SGHVS, CDR2 FQNEAQ. The CDR3 is made up of 12 amino acids.

V and J are TRBV5-8 and TRBJ2-1; 8 positions agree with TRBD1. This CDR3 region has 15 residues. With V trimmed by 7 bases and J by 4 bases, 10 bases remained unmatched. Germline CDR1 reads SGHTS; CDR2 reads YDEGEE. CDR3 sequence reads: CASRFAGTGYNEQFF. CDR3 in DNA: TGTGCCAGCCGATTTGCCGGGACAGGATACAATGAGCAGTTCTTC.

This sequence joins TRBV6-5 and TRBJ1-3; no clear D. Trimming stripped 10 bases from V and 0 bases from J, with 10 bases between. The CDR3 consists of 13 residues. Germline V gene data show CDR1 as MNHEY and CDR2 as SVGAGI. The CDR3 nucleotides are TGTGCCACCGAGGTGGGCTCTGGAAACACCATATATTTT. This gives the protein CATEVGSGNTIYF.